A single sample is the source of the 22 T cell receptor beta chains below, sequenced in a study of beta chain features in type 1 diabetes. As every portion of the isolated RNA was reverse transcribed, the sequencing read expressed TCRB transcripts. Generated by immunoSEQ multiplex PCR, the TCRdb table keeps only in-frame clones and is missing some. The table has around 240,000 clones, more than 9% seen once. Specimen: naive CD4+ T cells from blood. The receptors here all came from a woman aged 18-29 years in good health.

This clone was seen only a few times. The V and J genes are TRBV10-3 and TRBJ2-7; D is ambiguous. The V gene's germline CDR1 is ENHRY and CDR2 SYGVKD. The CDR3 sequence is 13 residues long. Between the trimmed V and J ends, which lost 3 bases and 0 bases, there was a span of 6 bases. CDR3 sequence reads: CAISDSASYEQYF. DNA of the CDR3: TGTGCCATCAGTGATAGTGCCTCCTACGAGCAGTACTTC.

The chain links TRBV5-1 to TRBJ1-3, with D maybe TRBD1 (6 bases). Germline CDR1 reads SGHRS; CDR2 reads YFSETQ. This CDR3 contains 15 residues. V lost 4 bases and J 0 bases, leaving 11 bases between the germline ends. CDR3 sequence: CASSLDRISGNTIYF. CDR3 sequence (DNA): TGCGCCAGCAGCCTGGACAGAATCTCTGGAAACACCATATATTTT. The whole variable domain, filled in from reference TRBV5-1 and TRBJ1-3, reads KAGVTQTPRYLIKTRGQQVTLSCSPISGHRSVSWYQQTPGQGLQFLFEYFSETQRNKGNFPGRFSGRQFSNSRSEMNVSTLELGDSALYLCASSLDRISGNTIYFGEGSWLTVV.

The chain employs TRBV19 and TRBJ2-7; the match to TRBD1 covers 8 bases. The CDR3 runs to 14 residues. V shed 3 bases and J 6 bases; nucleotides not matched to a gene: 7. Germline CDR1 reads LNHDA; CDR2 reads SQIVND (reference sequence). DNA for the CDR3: TGTGCCAGTAGTATTAGGGGACAGGTCGCCGAGCAGTACTTC. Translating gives CASSIRGQVAEQYF.

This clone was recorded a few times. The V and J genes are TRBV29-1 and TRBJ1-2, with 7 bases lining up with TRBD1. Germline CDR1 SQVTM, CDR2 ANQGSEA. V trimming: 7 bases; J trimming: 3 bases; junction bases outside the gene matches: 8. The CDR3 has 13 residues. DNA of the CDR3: TGCAGCGCGCTGAGACAGGGTTACTATGGCTACACCTTC. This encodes CSALRQGYYGYTF.

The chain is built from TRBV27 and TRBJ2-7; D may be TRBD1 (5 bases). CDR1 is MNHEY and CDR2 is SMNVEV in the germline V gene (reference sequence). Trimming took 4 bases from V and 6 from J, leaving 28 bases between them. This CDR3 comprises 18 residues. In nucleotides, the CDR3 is TGTGCCAGCAGTTCAGGGAAAGGGCCACAAAGATACACCTCCGAGCAGTACTTC. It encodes CASSSGKGPQRYTSEQYF.

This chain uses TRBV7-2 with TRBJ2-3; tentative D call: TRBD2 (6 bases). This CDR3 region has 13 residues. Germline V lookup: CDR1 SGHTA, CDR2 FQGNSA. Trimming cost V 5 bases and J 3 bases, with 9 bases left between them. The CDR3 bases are TGTGCCAGCAGCGGCGGGGCTACAGATACGCAGTATTTT. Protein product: CASSGGATDTQYF.

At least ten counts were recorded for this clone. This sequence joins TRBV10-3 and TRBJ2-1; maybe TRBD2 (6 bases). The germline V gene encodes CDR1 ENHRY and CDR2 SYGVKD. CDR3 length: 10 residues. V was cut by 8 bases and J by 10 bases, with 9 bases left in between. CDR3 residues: CAIGGSEQFF. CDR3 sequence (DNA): TGTGCCATCGGGGGGTCCGAGCAGTTCTTC.

The CDR3 nucleotides are TGCGCCAGCAGCTTGGGCCTGGGACAGGGCGGCCACGAGCAGTACTTC. Protein product: CASSLGLGQGGHEQYF. The chain uses TRBV5-1 and TRBJ2-7; the match to TRBD1 covers 9 bases. This CDR3 is 16 amino acids long. Germline loops: CDR1 SGHRS, CDR2 YFSETQ. The V segment lost 0 bases and the J segment 5 bases; nucleotides outside the gene matches: 9.

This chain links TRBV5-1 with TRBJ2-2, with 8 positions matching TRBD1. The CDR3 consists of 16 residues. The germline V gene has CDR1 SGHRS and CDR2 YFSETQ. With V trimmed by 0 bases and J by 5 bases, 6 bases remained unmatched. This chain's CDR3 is CASSLEGTGVTGELFF. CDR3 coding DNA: TGCGCCAGCAGCTTGGAGGGGACAGGAGTAACCGGGGAGCTGTTTTTT.

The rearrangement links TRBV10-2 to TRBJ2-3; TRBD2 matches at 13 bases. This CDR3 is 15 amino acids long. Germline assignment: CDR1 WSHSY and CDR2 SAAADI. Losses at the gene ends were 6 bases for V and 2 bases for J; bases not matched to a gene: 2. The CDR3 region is CASRGTSGATDTQYF. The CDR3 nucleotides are TGCGCCAGCAGGGGGACTAGCGGGGCCACAGATACGCAGTATTTT.

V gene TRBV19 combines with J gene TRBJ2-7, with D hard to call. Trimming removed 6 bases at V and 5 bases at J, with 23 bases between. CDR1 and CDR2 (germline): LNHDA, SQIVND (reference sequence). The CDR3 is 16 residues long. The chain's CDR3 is CASSRSPGAPSNEQYF. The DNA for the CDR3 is TGTGCCAGTAGCAGATCTCCAGGTGCCCCTTCCAACGAGCAGTACTTC.

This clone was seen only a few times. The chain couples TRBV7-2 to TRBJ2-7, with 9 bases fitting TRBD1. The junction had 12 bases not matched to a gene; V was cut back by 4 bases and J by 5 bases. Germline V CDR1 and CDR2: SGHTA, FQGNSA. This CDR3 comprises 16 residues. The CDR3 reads CASSSYTGQGINEQYF. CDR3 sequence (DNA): TGTGCCAGCAGCTCTTATACCGGACAGGGGATCAACGAGCAGTACTTC. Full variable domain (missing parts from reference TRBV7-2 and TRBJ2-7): GAGVSQSPSNKVTEKGKDVELRCDPISGHTALYWYRQSLGQGLEFLIYFQGNSAPDKSGLPSDRFSAERTGGSVSTLTIQRTQQEDSAVYLCASSSYTGQGINEQYFGPGTRLTVT.

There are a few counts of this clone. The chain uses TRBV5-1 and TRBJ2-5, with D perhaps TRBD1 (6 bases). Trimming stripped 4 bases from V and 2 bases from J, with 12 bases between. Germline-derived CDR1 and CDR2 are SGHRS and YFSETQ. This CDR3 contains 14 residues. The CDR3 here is CASSRETGQETQYF. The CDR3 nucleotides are TGCGCCAGCAGCCGGGAAACAGGGCAAGAGACCCAGTACTTC.

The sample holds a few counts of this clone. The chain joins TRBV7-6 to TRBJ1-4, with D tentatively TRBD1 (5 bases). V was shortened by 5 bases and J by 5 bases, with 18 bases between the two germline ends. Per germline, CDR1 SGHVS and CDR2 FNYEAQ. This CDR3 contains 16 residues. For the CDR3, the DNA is TGTGCCAGCAGCCCCGATGTGGGGCTAGGGAATGAAAAACTGTTTTTT. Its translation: CASSPDVGLGNEKLFF.

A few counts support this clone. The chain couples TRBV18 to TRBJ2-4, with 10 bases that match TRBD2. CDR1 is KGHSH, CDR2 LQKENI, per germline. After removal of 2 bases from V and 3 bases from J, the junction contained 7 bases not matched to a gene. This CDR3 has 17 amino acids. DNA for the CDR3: TGTGCCAGCTCACCAGGGCTAGCGGGAGTGGTCAAAAACATTCAGTACTTC. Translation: CASSPGLAGVVKNIQYF. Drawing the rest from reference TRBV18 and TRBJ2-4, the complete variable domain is NAGVMQNPRHLVRRRGQEARLRCSPMKGHSHVYWYRQLPEEGLKFMVYLQKENIIDESGMPKERFSAEFPKEGPSILRIQQVVRGDSAAYFCASSPGLAGVVKNIQYFGAGTRLSVL.

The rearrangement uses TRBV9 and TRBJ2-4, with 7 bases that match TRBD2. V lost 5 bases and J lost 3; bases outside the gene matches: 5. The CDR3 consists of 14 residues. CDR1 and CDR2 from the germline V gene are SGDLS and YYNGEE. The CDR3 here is CASSLGGNKNIQYF. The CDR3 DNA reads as TGTGCCAGCAGTCTGGGGGGGAACAAAAACATTCAGTACTTC. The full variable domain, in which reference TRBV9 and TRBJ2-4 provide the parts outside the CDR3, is DSGVTQTPKHLITATGQRVTLRCSPRSGDLSVYWYQQSLDQGLQFLIQYYNGEERAKGNILERFSAQQFPDLHSELNLSSLELGDSALYFCASSLGGNKNIQYFGAGTRLSVL.

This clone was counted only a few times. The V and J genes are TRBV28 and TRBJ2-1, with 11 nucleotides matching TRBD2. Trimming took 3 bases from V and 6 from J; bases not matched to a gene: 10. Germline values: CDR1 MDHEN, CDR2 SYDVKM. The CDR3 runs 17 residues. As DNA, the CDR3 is TGTGCCAGCAGTTTCCCTCTAGCGGGAGGACCGGGCAATGAGCAGTTCTTC. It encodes CASSFPLAGGPGNEQFF.

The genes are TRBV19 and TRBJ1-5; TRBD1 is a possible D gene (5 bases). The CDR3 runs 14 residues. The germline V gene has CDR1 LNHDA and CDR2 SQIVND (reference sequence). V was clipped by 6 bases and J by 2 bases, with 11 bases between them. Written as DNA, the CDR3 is TGTGCCAGTAGAAAAGGGGTTGGCAATCAGCCCCAGCATTTT. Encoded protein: CASRKGVGNQPQHF.

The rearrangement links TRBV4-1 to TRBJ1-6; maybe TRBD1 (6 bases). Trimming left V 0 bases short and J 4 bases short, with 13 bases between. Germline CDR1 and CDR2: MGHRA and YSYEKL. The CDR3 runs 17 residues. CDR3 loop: CASSQDSQGQYNSPLHF. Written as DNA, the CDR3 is TGCGCCAGCAGCCAAGATTCTCAGGGGCAATATAATTCACCCCTCCACTTT.

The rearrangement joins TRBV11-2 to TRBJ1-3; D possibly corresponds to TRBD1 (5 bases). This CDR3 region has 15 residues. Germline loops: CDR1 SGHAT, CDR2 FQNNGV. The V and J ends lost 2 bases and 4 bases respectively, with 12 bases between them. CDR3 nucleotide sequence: TGTGCCAGCAGCTTACAGGGATTCACCGGAAACACCATATATTTT. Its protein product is CASSLQGFTGNTIYF.

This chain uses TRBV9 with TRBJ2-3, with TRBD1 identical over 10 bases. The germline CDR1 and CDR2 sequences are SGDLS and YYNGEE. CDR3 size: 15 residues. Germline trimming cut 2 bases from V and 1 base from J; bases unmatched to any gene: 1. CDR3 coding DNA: TGTGCCAGCAGCGTCGGGACAGGGGGCACAGATACGCAGTATTTT. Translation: CASSVGTGGTDTQYF.

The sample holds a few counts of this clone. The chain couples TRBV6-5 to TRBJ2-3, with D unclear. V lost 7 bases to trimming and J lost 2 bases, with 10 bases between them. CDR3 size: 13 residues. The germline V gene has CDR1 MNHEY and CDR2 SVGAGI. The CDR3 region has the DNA TGTGCCAGCAACTCTATTCCCACAGATACGCAGTATTTT. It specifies CASNSIPTDTQYF.